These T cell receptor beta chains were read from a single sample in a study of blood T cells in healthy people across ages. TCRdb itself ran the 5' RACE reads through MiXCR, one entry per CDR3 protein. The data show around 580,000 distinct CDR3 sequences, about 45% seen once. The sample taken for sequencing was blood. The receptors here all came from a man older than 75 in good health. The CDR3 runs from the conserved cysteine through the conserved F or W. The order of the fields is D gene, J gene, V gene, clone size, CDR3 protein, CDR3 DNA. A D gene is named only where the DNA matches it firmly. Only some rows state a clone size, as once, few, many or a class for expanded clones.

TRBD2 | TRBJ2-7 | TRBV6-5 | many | CASMGASSGNHEQYF | TGTGCCAGCATGGGGGCGTCTAGCGGGAACCACGAGCAGTACTTC
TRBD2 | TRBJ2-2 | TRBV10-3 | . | CAISEAGTSGSHGELFF | TGTGCCATCAGTGAGGCGGGGACTAGCGGGAGTCACGGGGAGCTGTTTTTT
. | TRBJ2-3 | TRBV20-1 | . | CSAPSGGPFPDTQYF | TGCAGTGCCCCCTCGGGGGGCCCGTTTCCAGATACGCAGTATTTT
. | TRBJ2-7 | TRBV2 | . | CASRGRYEQYF | TGTGCCAGCCGAGGGAGGTACGAGCAGTACTTC
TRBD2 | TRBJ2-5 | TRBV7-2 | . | CASSLVASGTETQYF | TGTGCCAGCAGCTTAGTCGCTAGCGGTACCGAGACCCAGTACTTC
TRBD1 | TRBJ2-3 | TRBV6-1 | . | CASSGPGTGGGADTQYF | TGTGCCAGCAGTGGCCCCGGGACAGGGGGCGGCGCAGATACGCAGTATTTT
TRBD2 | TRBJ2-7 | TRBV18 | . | CASSPASGDSGTLSYEQYF | TGTGCCAGCTCACCAGCTAGCGGGGATTCAGGGACCCTCTCCTACGAGCAGTACTTC
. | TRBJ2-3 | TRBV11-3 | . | CASSPRDRDTQYF | TGTGCCAGCAGCCCCCGGGATCGCGATACGCAGTATTTT
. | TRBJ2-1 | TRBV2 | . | CASSAPMGEQFF | TGTGCCAGCAGTGCGCCCATGGGTGAGCAGTTCTTC
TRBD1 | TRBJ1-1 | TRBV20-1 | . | CSAPEGQGQNTEAFF | TGCAGTGCACCCGAAGGACAGGGACAGAACACTGAAGCTTTCTTT
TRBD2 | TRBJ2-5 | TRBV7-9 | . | CASSLSLRLAGSRETQYF | TGTGCCAGCAGCTTATCCCTCAGACTAGCGGGGTCCCGAGAGACCCAGTACTTC
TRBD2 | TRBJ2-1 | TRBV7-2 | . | CASSPLAGGAYNEQFF | TGTGCCAGCAGCCCTCTGGCGGGGGGAGCATACAATGAGCAGTTCTTC
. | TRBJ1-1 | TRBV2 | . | CASSGDINTEAFF | TGTGCCAGCAGTGGCGACATCAACACTGAAGCTTTCTTT
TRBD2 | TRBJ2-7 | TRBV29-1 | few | CSVSGGSYEQYF | TGCAGCGTTAGCGGGGGGTCCTACGAGCAGTACTTC
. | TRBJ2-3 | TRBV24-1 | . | CATSEGATPSTDTQYF | TGTGCCACCAGTGAGGGGGCAACTCCTAGCACAGATACGCAGTATTTT
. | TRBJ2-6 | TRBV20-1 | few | CSASKAGYSGANVLTF | TGCAGTGCCTCCAAGGCAGGGTACTCTGGGGCCAACGTCCTGACTTTC
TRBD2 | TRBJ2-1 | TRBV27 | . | CASSFFLAGGINNEQFF | TGTGCCAGCAGTTTTTTTTTAGCGGGAGGGATCAACAATGAGCAGTTCTTC
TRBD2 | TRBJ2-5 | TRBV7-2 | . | CASSSGGTSATQYF | TGTGCCAGCAGCTCAGGGGGGACTAGCGCTACCCAGTACTTC
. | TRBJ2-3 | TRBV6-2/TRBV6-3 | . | CASSDEGGTDTQYF | TGTGCCAGCAGCGACGAGGGGGGGACAGATACACAGTATTTT
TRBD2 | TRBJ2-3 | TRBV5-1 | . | CASSLEIGGAADTQYF | TGCGCCAGCAGCTTGGAAATCGGGGGGGCCGCAGATACGCAGTATTTT
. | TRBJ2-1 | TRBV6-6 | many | CASSYPSTISNNEQFF | TGTGCCAGCAGTTATCCTTCTACGATTTCCAACAATGAGCAGTTCTTC
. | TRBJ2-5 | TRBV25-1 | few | CASSESDRKETQYF | TGTGCCAGCAGTGAATCGGACAGAAAAGAGACCCAGTACTTC
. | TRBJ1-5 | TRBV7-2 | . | CASSIQGAGNQPQHF | TGTGCCAGCAGCATTCAAGGGGCAGGGAATCAGCCCCAGCATTTT
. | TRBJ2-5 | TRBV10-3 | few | CAISDQGETQYF | TGTGCCATCAGTGACCAGGGGGAGACCCAGTACTTC
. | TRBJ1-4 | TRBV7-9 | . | CASSEGAGEKLFF | TGTGCCAGCAGCGAAGGGGCGGGTGAAAAACTGTTTTTT
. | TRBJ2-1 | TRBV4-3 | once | CASRIFTTGEPNEQFF | TGCGCCAGCAGAATTTTCACAACAGGTGAACCTAATGAGCAGTTCTTC
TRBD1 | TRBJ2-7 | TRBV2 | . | CASSFRTGKYEQYF | TGTGCCAGCAGTTTTCGGACAGGGAAGTACGAGCAGTACTTC
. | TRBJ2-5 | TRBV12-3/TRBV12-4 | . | CASTFAQGGETQYF | TGTGCCAGCACCTTCGCCCAGGGTGGGGAGACCCAGTACTTC
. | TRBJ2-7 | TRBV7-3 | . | CASSLGSAGPYEQYF | TGTGCCAGCAGCTTAGGGTCAGCGGGTCCCTACGAGCAGTACTTC
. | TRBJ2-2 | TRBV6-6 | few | CASSRDRFGELFF | TGTGCCAGCAGCCGGGACCGCTTCGGGGAGCTGTTTTTT
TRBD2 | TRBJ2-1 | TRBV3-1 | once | CASSQETSGTFYNEQFF | TGTGCCAGCAGCCAAGAGACTAGCGGAACCTTTTACAATGAGCAGTTCTTC
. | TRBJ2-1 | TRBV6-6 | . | CASSYGRDSNNEQFF | TGTGCCAGCAGTTACGGGCGGGACAGTAATAATGAGCAGTTCTTC
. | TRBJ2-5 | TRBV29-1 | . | CSVATGSRETQYF | TGCAGCGTGGCAACAGGGTCGAGGGAGACCCAGTACTTC
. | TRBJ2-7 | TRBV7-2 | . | CASSLGVSGGEQYF | TGTGCCAGCAGCTTGGGTGTCTCAGGGGGGGAGCAGTACTTC
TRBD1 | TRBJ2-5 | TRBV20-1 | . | CSARGGQTQETQYF | TGCAGTGCTAGAGGGGGACAGACCCAAGAGACCCAGTACTTC
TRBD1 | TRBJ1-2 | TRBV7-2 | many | CASSPTGGNYGYTF | TGTGCCAGCAGCCCAACAGGGGGGAACTATGGCTACACCTTC
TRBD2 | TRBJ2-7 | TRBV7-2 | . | CASSLETFGAGNAYEQYF | TGTGCCAGCAGCTTAGAGACCTTTGGAGCGGGAAATGCCTACGAGCAGTACTTC
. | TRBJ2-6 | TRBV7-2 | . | CASSLRGLGANVLTF | TGTGCCAGCAGCTTACGGGGGCTAGGGGCCAACGTCCTGACTTTC
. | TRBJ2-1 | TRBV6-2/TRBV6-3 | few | CASSPTVRGNEQFF | TGTGCCAGCAGCCCAACTGTGAGGGGGAATGAGCAGTTCTTC
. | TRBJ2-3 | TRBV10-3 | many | CATREGGERDTQYF | TGTGCCACAAGGGAAGGGGGGGAGAGAGATACGCAGTATTTT
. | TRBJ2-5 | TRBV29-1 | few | CSVVTAGETQYF | TGCAGCGTTGTTACCGCCGGGGAGACCCAGTACTTC
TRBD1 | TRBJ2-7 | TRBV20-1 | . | CSARDQGQGTYEQYF | TGCAGTGCTAGAGATCAGGGACAGGGGACCTACGAGCAGTACTTC
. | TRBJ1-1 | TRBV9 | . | CASSGIQDTEAFF | TGTGCCAGCAGCGGAATCCAGGACACTGAAGCTTTCTTT
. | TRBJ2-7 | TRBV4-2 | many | CASSPGDYEQYF | TGTGCCAGCAGCCCGGGGGACTACGAGCAGTACTTC
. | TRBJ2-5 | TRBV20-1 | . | CSARDRRTQETQYF | TGCAGTGCTAGAGACAGGAGAACTCAAGAGACCCAGTACTTC
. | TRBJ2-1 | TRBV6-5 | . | CASSYRGRLNEQFF | TGTGCCAGCAGTTACCGCGGACGCCTGAATGAGCAGTTCTTC
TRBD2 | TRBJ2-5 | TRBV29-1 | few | CSGGLSPQETQYF | TGCAGCGGGGGACTATCCCCTCAAGAGACCCAGTACTTC
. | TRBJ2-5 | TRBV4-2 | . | CASSQDQGMETQYF | TGTGCCAGCAGCCAAGATCAGGGAATGGAGACCCAGTACTTC
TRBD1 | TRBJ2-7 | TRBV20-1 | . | CSARSVPDRVAEQYF | TGCAGTGCTAGATCGGTGCCGGACAGGGTAGCCGAGCAGTACTTC
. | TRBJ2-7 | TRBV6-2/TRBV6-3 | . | CAIQGTYEQYF | TGTGCCATCCAGGGAACCTACGAGCAGTACTTC
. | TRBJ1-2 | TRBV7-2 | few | CASSLKVSTGYTF | TGTGCCAGCAGCTTAAAAGTTTCAACTGGCTACACCTTC
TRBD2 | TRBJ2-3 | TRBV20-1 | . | CSARDPRDYYTQYF | TGCAGTGCTAGAGACCCCCGGGACTACTATACGCAGTATTTT
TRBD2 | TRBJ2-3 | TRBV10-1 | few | CASSESVGGNTDTQYF | TGCGCCAGCAGTGAGTCGGTCGGGGGGAACACAGATACGCAGTATTTT
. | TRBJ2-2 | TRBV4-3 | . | CASSRSRAVSAGELFF | TGCGCCAGCAGCCGTTCCAGGGCCGTCTCGGCCGGGGAGCTGTTTTTT
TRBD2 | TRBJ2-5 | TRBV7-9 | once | CASSLAGEGLAQETQYF | TGTGCCAGCAGCTTAGCCGGGGAGGGCCTGGCTCAAGAGACCCAGTACTTC
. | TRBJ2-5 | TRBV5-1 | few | CASMRFGQETQYF | TGCGCCAGCATGAGGTTTGGCCAAGAGACCCAGTACTTC
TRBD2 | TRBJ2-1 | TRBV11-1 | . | CASSLRLAGLNEQFF | TGTGCCAGCAGCTTACGACTAGCGGGATTAAATGAGCAGTTCTTC
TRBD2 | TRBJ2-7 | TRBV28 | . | CASSFSGRGSYEQYF | TGTGCCAGCAGTTTTAGCGGGAGGGGCTCCTACGAGCAGTACTTC